These 10 T cell receptor beta chains came from one sample sequenced in a study of chemoradiotherapy in HPV16-positive cancers (dated by TCRdb to the early 2020s). Library construction relied on the immunoSEQ multiplex PCR assay. The table was pulled from immuneACCESS by TCRdb, which kept in-frame rearrangements only. Such tables lose some clones; where checked, under half of the loss comes from unresolved V genes, and the rest has no known cause. The sample has about 6,900 clones on record, about 75% of them singletons. The ten largest account for over 3% of the sample. This material was collected from a patient who underwent chemoradiotherapy. These TCRs come from a human donor with HPV-associated anogenital cancer.

This clone occurred a few times. V and J are TRBV18 and TRBJ1-5; D ambiguous. Germline values: CDR1 KGHSH, CDR2 LQKENI. Trimming stripped 2 bases from V and 1 base from J, with 3 bases between. CDR3 length: 13 residues. Written as DNA, the CDR3 is TGTGCCAGCTCACCAGTGAGCAATCAGCCCCAGCATTTT. Amino acid sequence: CASSPVSNQPQHF.

The genes are TRBV28 and TRBJ2-7, with 8 bases that match TRBD1. The CDR3 consists of 15 residues. V dropped 3 bases and J dropped 6; count of bases not matched to a gene: 10. Germline assignment: CDR1 MDHEN and CDR2 SYDVKM. In DNA, the CDR3 is TGTGCCAGCAGTTTCCTCCGAAGGACAGGGAGCGAGCAGTACTTC. This encodes CASSFLRRTGSEQYF.

The chain employs TRBV6-1 and TRBJ1-1, with 9 bases fitting TRBD1. CDR3 length: 12 residues. V lost 4 bases to trimming and J lost 10 bases; unmatched junction nucleotides: 4. The germline gives CDR1 MNHNS, CDR2 SASEGT. CDR3 residues: CASSVGTGRAFF. The CDR3 DNA sequence: TGTGCCAGCAGTGTTGGGACAGGGCGAGCTTTCTTT.

Of note for this clone: The CDR3 does not close with the conserved phenylalanine or tryptophan, likely indicating a read error. Because the CDR3's place on the DNA is in doubt, the DNA is left out and the CDR3 is given as listed by TCRdb. The chain has TRBV5-6 and TRBJ2-7; the table calls TRBD1, which could not be checked here. CDR1 is SGHDT and CDR2 is YYEEEE in the germline V gene. The CDR3 length equals 12 residues, ends included. The CDR3 here is CASSLSRGQGTL.

V usage is TRBV19 and J usage is TRBJ1-1; unclear D gene. The CDR3 covers 15 residues. CDR1 LNHDA and CDR2 SQIVND come from the germline V gene (reference sequence). The germline V and J ends were trimmed by 0 bases and 1 base, with 9 bases remaining between them. In DNA form, the CDR3 reads TGTGCCAGTAGTATAGATAACCAGGCGAACACTGAAGCTTTCTTT. Translated: CASSIDNQANTEAFF.

The J gene is TRBJ1-2, the V gene TRBV5-1; D is unresolved. This CDR3 contains 13 residues. Trimming took off 0 bases at V and 4 bases at J, with 7 bases between the two ends. CDR1 and CDR2 (germline): SGHRS, YFSETQ. The CDR3 sequence: CASSLADGYGYTF. The CDR3 region has the DNA TGCGCCAGCAGCTTGGCCGACGGCTATGGCTACACCTTC.

The rearrangement links TRBV27 to TRBJ2-2, with TRBD1 matching over 9 bases. The CDR3 sequence is 16 residues long. Germline assignment: CDR1 MNHEY and CDR2 SMNVEV (reference sequence). V was pared by 6 bases and J by 1 base, with 6 bases of the junction left unmatched. CDR3 bases: TGTGCCAGCAGCAGAAAGACAGGGGGGAACACCGGGGAGCTGTTTTTT. It translates to CASSRKTGGNTGELFF.

The chain employs TRBV5-1 and TRBJ1-6; tentatively, D is TRBD1 (6 bases). CDR1 is SGHRS, CDR2 YFSETQ, per germline. V lost 4 bases, J lost 7 bases, and 18 bases lay in between. The CDR3 loop spans 16 amino acids. CDR3 region: CASSPGGGAGNSPLHF. CDR3 in DNA: TGCGCCAGCAGCCCCGGAGGGGGGGCTGGGAATTCACCCCTCCACTTT.

This clone appeared a few times. The chain employs TRBV11-3 and TRBJ1-1; D is unresolved. V was trimmed by 1 base and J by 0 bases, leaving 12 bases between them. Germline CDR1 is SGHNT and CDR2 is YENEEA. The CDR3 length is 16 residues. CDR3 in amino acids: CASSLAGIFMNTEAFF. In DNA form, the CDR3 reads TGTGCCAGCAGCTTAGCGGGGATCTTCATGAACACTGAAGCTTTCTTT.

With regard to this clone: Relative to the germline gene, one junction end is altered; a read error may explain this. This chain joins TRBV18 and TRBJ2-7; D is perhaps TRBD2 (6 bases). This CDR3 is built from 13 residues. From germline, CDR1 is KGHSH and CDR2 LQKENI. The CDR3 loop is CASSPPKTAPGDF. The CDR3 bases are TGTGCCAGCTCACCACCTAAGACAGCTCCGGGGGACTTC. Full variable domain (remainder filled in from reference TRBV18 and TRBJ2-7): NAGVMQNPRHLVRRRGQEARLRCSPMKGHSHVYWYRQLPEEGLKFMVYLQKENIIDESGMPKERFSAEFPKEGPSILRIQQVVRGDSAAYFCASSPPKTAPGDFGPGTRLTVT.